This T cell receptor beta chain was observed in a study of cytotoxic CD8 clonotypes in ibrutinib-treated CLL. Study results and caveats: The public clonotypes identified were infrequent and showed contraction or stability on treatment.

The table came from immunoSEQ multiplex PCR; TCRdb's copy has only in-frame clones and leaves some out. The table includes almost 85,000 clones, approximately 86% detected once. This clone showed up just once. Its antigen is undetermined. The ends were cut back, 8 bases at V and 1 base at J, with 14 bases in the middle. This CDR3 is built from 13 residues. The V gene's germline CDR1 is SQVTM and CDR2 ANQGSEA. The starting material was PBMCs, obtained before ibrutinib treatment. This rearrangement joins TRBV29-1 to TRBJ2-5; weak D call: TRBD1 (6 bases). The source is a human donor with chronic lymphocytic leukemia. CDR3 nucleotides: TGCAGCACATCCTTAGGGGGCCAAGAGACCCAGTACTTC. Its translation: CSTSLGGQETQYF.